The 26 T cell receptor beta chains in this list originate from one sample, sequenced in a study of blood T cell repertoires in COVID-19. The data were produced by immunoSEQ multiplex PCR, yet TCRdb's version contains in-frame clones alone and is incomplete. The sample has 150,000 or so clones; approximately 86% are singletons. The specimen was peripheral blood. These receptors were obtained from a man in his 60s with acute or convalescent COVID-19.

This chain joins TRBV5-1 and TRBJ2-7, with a tentative D call TRBD2 (5 bases). Trimming took 0 bases from V and 7 from J, leaving 14 bases between them. The CDR3 has 14 residues. CDR1 and CDR2 from the germline V gene are SGHRS and YFSETQ. CDR3 nucleotide sequence: TGCGCCAGCAGCTTGGCCGGGGTACCTTCAGAGCAGTACTTC. It codes for CASSLAGVPSEQYF.

The genes are TRBV30 and TRBJ2-3; 11 positions match TRBD1. The junction had 14 bases not matched to a gene; V was cut back by 3 bases and J by 9 bases. The CDR3 covers 16 residues. CDR1 is GTSNPN and CDR2 is SVGIG in the germline V gene (reference sequence). The CDR3 DNA follows: TGTGCCTGGAGGTTACCCGGGACAGGGGGATCAGGGACGCAGTATTTT. This encodes CAWRLPGTGGSGTQYF.

DNA for the CDR3: TGCGCCAGCAGCCTACCGACTAGCGGGAGTTCCGGGGAGCTGTTTTTT. Protein product: CASSLPTSGSSGELFF. The chain has TRBV5-1 and TRBJ2-2; TRBD2 matches 12 bases. The germline CDR1 and CDR2 sequences are SGHRS and YFSETQ. The CDR3 sequence is 16 residues long. V dropped 4 bases and J dropped 6; count of bases not matched to a gene: 7.

The V and J genes are TRBV2 and TRBJ2-1; a possible D gene is TRBD2 (5 bases). Trimming took off 0 bases at V and 16 bases at J, with 13 bases between the two ends. This CDR3 region has 12 residues. Germline assignment: CDR1 SNHLY and CDR2 FYNNEI. The CDR3 region is CASSEAPGSAFF. The CDR3 DNA is TGTGCCAGCAGTGAAGCGCCGGGATCTGCCTTCTTC.

The rearrangement uses TRBV30 and TRBJ2-3, with 12 bases that match TRBD2. Germline V gives CDR1 GTSNPN, CDR2 SVGIG (reference sequence). J lost 5 bases, V lost 1 base, and 7 bases had no gene match. The CDR3 length is 16 residues. This CDR3 is CAWSASGRADRDTQYF. The CDR3, as DNA: TGTGCCTGGAGTGCTAGCGGGAGGGCCGATAGAGATACGCAGTATTTT.

The chain uses TRBV28 and TRBJ1-1, with TRBD1 as a possible D gene (6 bases). V dropped 11 bases and J dropped 3 bases, with 16 bases sitting between them. CDR1 and CDR2 (germline): MDHEN, SYDVKM. CDR3 length: 13 residues. CDR3 sequence (DNA): TGTGCCGCGCAGGGGAGATTGGACACTGAAGCTTTCTTT. Protein sequence: CAAQGRLDTEAFF.

This chain uses TRBV6-5 with TRBJ2-1, with 7 bases aligning to TRBD1. Trimming removed 5 bases from V and 7 bases from J; junction bases left unmatched: 8. Germline V CDR1 and CDR2: MNHEY, SVGAGI. The CDR3 consists of 14 residues. CDR3: CASSPDRDRNEQFF. CDR3 nucleotide sequence: TGTGCCAGCAGTCCCGACAGGGATAGGAATGAGCAGTTCTTC.

The gene calls are TRBV2 and TRBJ1-2; tentatively, D is TRBD1 (6 bases). There are 14 residues in the CDR3. Trimming left V 4 bases short and J 7 bases short, with 16 bases between. Per the germline V gene, CDR1 is SNHLY and CDR2 is FYNNEI. The CDR3 nucleotides are TGTGCCAGCAGTGGGGAAGGGGGTTGGGGTGGCTACACCTTC. It is translated as CASSGEGGWGGYTF.

The gene calls are TRBV5-8 and TRBJ2-1; 11 bases fit TRBD2. The CDR3 length is 18 residues. V shed 0 bases, J shed 2 bases, and the junction held 7 bases outside the gene matches. Per the germline V gene, CDR1 is SGHTS and CDR2 is YDEGEE. In DNA, the CDR3 is TGTGCCAGCAGCTTGGGACTAGCGGGATCTCGGGCCTACAATGAGCAGTTCTTC. Residues: CASSLGLAGSRAYNEQFF. The entire variable domain, with the rest obtained from reference TRBV5-8 and TRBJ2-1, is as follows: EAGVTQSPTHLIKTRGQQATLRCSPISGHTSVYWYQQALGLGLQFLLWYDEGEERNRGNFPPRFSGRQFPNYSSELNVNALELEDSALYLCASSLGLAGSRAYNEQFFGPGTRLTVL.

As to this clone: At one boundary the junction diverges from the germline segment, which might be a read error. The rearrangement links TRBV7-7 to TRBJ2-1, with 9 bases matching TRBD2. Germline V gene sequence: CDR1 SSHAT, CDR2 FNYEAQ (reference sequence). The CDR3 sequence is 16 residues long. CDR3 DNA: TGTGCTAGCAGCCCCGGGCGGGGGGGCCGGGCGATCGAGCAGTTCTTC. Its translation is CASSPGRGGRAIEQFF.

The chain couples TRBV29-1 to TRBJ1-3, with a possible D match to TRBD1 (5 bases). Germline CDR1 reads SQVTM; CDR2 reads ANQGSEA. The CDR3 contains 19 residues. Trimming took off 5 bases at V and 2 bases at J, with 28 bases between the two ends. The chain's CDR3 is CSVQKAVAQRTTAGNTIYF. In DNA, the CDR3 is TGCAGCGTTCAAAAGGCCGTAGCACAACGAACGACAGCTGGAAACACCATATATTTT.

The chain joins TRBV29-1 to TRBJ2-7; TRBD1 agrees at 11 bases. Trimming cost V 6 bases and J 0 bases; bases outside gene matches: 7. The CDR3 totals 15 residues. The germline CDR1 and CDR2 sequences are SQVTM and ANQGSEA. The CDR3 DNA is TGCAGCGTCTACTACGGGACAGGGGGCTCCTACGAGCAGTACTTC. As protein: CSVYYGTGGSYEQYF.

The V call is TRBV14, the J call TRBJ2-7; TRBD1 might be the D (5 bases). This CDR3 is built from 14 residues. Germline V lookup: CDR1 SGHDN, CDR2 FVKESK. V lost 5 bases to trimming and J lost 2 bases, with 13 bases between them. In nucleotides, the CDR3 is TGTGCCAGCAGCTCCCGACAGCTTACCTACGAGCAGTACTTC. Amino acids: CASSSRQLTYEQYF. The full variable domain, in which reference TRBV14 and TRBJ2-7 provide the parts outside the CDR3, is EAGVTQFPSHSVIEKGQTVTLRCDPISGHDNLYWYRRVMGKEIKFLLHFVKESKQDESGMPNNRFLAERTGGTYSTLKVQPAELEDSGVYFCASSSRQLTYEQYFGPGTRLTVT.

The chain has TRBV27 and TRBJ2-2; 7 bases align to TRBD2. Germline assignment: CDR1 MNHEY and CDR2 SMNVEV (reference sequence). The CDR3 totals 12 residues. V gave up 11 bases and J gave up 3 bases; unmatched junction bases: 3. CDR3 amino acids: CAAAGDTGELFF. The CDR3 bases are TGTGCCGCCGCGGGGGACACCGGGGAGCTGTTTTTT.

This chain joins TRBV27 and TRBJ2-2; 7 nucleotides line up with TRBD2. From germline, CDR1 is MNHEY and CDR2 SMNVEV (reference sequence). V lost 10 bases to trimming and J lost 8 bases; unmatched junction nucleotides: 10. The CDR3 contains 13 residues. The chain's CDR3 is CATRPGGWGELFF. The CDR3 DNA sequence: TGTGCCACCCGGCCGGGGGGTTGGGGGGAGCTGTTTTTT.

This clone was detected ten times or more. J is TRBJ2-2 and V is TRBV5-1; 8 nucleotides align to TRBD1. Losses at the gene ends were 6 bases for V and 5 bases for J; bases not matched to a gene: 9. Germline V gene lookup returns CDR1 SGHRS and CDR2 YFSETQ. The CDR3 runs to 15 residues. The CDR3 nucleotides read TGCGCCAGCATCCCCGGGACAGGTTTTACCGGGGAGCTGTTTTTT. Protein sequence: CASIPGTGFTGELFF.

This sequence joins TRBV5-6 and TRBJ2-7; D gene uncertain. Germline V gives CDR1 SGHDT, CDR2 YYEEEE. Trimming took 1 base from V and 1 from J, leaving 12 bases between them. This CDR3 comprises 15 residues. DNA for the CDR3: TGTGCCAGCAGCTTGAGGAGAAGGAGTTCCTACGAGCAGTACTTC. This codes for CASSLRRRSSYEQYF. Looking up the rest from reference TRBV5-6 and TRBJ2-7 gives the full variable domain: DAGVTQSPTHLIKTRGQQVTLRCSPKSGHDTVSWYQQALGQGPQFIFQYYEEEERQRGNFPDRFSGHQFPNYSSELNVNALLLGDSALYLCASSLRRRSSYEQYFGPGTRLTVT.

J is TRBJ2-2 and V is TRBV7-3; no firm D call. Germline V gene sequence: CDR1 SGHTA, CDR2 FQGTGA. The V end lost 2 bases, the J end lost 3 bases, and 7 bases lay between the germline ends. The CDR3 runs 14 residues. The CDR3 DNA reads as TGTGCCAGCAGCTTACGTCGGGACACCGGGGAGCTGTTTTTT. This encodes CASSLRRDTGELFF.

The CDR3 region is CASSPRSGARAGELFF. As DNA, the CDR3 is TGTGCCAGCAGCCCCCGGTCGGGAGCGAGGGCCGGGGAGCTGTTTTTT. The chain recombines TRBV3-1 (or the pseudogene TRBV3-2) with TRBJ2-2; D possibly corresponds to TRBD2 (6 bases). The CDR3 runs to 16 residues. Trimming removed 4 bases from V and 6 bases from J, with 18 bases in between. From germline, CDR1 is LGHDT and CDR2 YNNKEL (reference sequence).

Regarding this clone: Other DNA sequences from this sample encode an identical CDR3 as well. This sequence joins TRBV11-3 and TRBJ1-1; D not certain. This CDR3 has 13 residues. The germline V gene encodes CDR1 SGHNT and CDR2 YENEEA. V was clipped by 0 bases and J by 2 bases, with 4 bases between them. In DNA form, the CDR3 reads TGTGCCAGCAGCTTAGAAGCTAACACTGAAGCTTTCTTT. Protein: CASSLEANTEAFF. Together with reference TRBV11-3 and TRBJ1-1, the CDR3 gives the full variable domain: EAGVVQSPRYKIIEKKQPVAFWCNPISGHNTLYWYLQNLGQGPELLIRYENEEAVDDSQLPKDRFSAERLKGVDSTLKIQPAELGDSAVYLCASSLEANTEAFFGQGTRLTVV.

This chain connects TRBV2 to TRBJ2-7; 8 positions match TRBD1. V was pared by 10 bases and J by 6 bases, with 11 bases of the junction left unmatched. The CDR3 sequence is 13 residues long. The germline CDR1 and CDR2 sequences are SNHLY and FYNNEI. CDR3 in amino acids: CATVRDRSREQYF. CDR3 coding DNA: TGTGCCACCGTTAGGGACAGGTCGCGCGAGCAGTACTTC.

The chain couples TRBV7-2 to TRBJ1-1; the D gene is possibly TRBD1 (5 bases). This CDR3 comprises 16 residues. The germline V and J ends were trimmed by 1 base and 2 bases, with 14 bases remaining between them. The germline V gene encodes CDR1 SGHTA and CDR2 FQGNSA. The CDR3 DNA is TGTGCCAGCAGCTTAGGTATTAGGGGCCGAAACACTGAAGCTTTCTTT. It translates to CASSLGIRGRNTEAFF.

In its sample, this clone was seen once. J is TRBJ1-5 and V is TRBV19; D unresolved. Germline V gene sequence: CDR1 LNHDA, CDR2 SQIVND (reference sequence). The V end lost 5 bases, the J end lost 0 bases, and 8 bases lay between the germline ends. This CDR3 spans 14 amino acids. The CDR3 sequence is CASSPRGSNQPQHF. In DNA form, the CDR3 reads TGTGCCAGTAGTCCCCGAGGTAGCAATCAGCCCCAGCATTTT.

The chain links TRBV3-1 (or the pseudogene TRBV3-2) to TRBJ1-4; no reliable D call. Germline V gene data show CDR1 as LGHDT and CDR2 as YNNKEL (reference sequence). Trimming took 3 bases from V and 4 from J, leaving 9 bases between them. This CDR3 contains 14 residues. The CDR3 bases are TGTGCCAGCAGCCAGGGGAGGAGTAATGAAAAACTGTTTTTT. Its protein product is CASSQGRSNEKLFF.

CDR3 residues: CASSKAPPDQYDRDNYGYTF. CDR3 DNA sequence: TGTGCCAGCAGCAAGGCCCCCCCCGACCAGTATGACAGGGATAACTATGGCTACACCTTC. The V call is TRBV21-1, the J call TRBJ1-2; the DNA was not compared with TRBD1, the D call given in the table. TRBV21-1 is deemed a pseudogene. The CDR3 extends over 20 amino acids.

This rearrangement joins TRBV30 to TRBJ2-2, with D possibly matching TRBD1 (6 bases). Germline assignment: CDR1 GTSNPN and CDR2 SVGIG (reference sequence). This CDR3 has 13 residues. V dropped 4 bases and J dropped 2 bases, with 8 bases sitting between them. Here the CDR3 reads CAWKQGNTGELFF. The CDR3 region has the DNA TGTGCCTGGAAACAGGGTAACACCGGGGAGCTGTTTTTT.